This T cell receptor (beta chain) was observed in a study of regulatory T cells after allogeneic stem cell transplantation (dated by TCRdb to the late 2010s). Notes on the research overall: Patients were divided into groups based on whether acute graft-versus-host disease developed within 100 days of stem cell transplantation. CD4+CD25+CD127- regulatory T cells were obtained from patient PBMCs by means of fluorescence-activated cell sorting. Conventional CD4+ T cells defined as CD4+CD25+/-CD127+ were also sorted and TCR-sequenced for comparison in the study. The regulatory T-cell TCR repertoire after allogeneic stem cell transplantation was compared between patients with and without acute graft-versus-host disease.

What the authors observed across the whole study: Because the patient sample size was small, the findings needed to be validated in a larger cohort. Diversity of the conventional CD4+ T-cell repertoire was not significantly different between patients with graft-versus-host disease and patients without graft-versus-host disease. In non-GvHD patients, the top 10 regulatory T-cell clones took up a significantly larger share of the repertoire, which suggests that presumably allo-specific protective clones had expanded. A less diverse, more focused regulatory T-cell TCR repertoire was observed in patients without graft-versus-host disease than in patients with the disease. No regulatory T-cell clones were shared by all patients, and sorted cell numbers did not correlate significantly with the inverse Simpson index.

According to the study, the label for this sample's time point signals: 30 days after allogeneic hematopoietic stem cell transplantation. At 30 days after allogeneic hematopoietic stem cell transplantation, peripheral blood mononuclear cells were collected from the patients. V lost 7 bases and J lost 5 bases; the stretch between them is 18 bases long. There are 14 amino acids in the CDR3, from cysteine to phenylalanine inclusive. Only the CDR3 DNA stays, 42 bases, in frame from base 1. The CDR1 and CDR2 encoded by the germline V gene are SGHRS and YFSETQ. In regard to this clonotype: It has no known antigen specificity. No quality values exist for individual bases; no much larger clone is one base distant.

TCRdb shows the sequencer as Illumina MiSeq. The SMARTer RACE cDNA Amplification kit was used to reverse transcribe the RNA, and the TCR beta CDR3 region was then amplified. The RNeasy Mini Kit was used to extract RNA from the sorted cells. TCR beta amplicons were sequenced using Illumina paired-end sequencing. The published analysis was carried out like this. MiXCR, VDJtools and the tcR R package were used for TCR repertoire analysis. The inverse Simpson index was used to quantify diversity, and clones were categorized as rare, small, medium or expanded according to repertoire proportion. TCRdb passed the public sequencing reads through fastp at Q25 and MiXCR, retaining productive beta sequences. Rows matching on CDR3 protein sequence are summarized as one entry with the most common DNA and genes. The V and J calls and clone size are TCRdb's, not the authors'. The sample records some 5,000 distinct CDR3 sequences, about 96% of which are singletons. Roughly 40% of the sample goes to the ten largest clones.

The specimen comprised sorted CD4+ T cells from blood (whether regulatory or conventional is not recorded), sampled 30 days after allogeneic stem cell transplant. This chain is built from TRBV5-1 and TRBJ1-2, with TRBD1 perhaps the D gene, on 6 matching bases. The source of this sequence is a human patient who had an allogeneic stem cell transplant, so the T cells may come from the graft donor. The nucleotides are TGCGCCAGCTTGAGGGGGGACACGGATTATGGCTACACCTTC. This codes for CASLRGDTDYGYTF.